This T cell receptor (beta chain) was captured in a study of cytomegalovirus exposure and HLA in healthy donors. With respect to this clone: As yet, its antigen is unknown.

This CDR3 has 16 residues. J was trimmed by 5 bases and V by 0 bases; bases with no gene match: 3. Germline assignment: CDR1 SGHKS and CDR2 YYEKEE (reference sequence). 13 Jbeta primers and 60 Vbeta primers were used for the PCR. Profiling relied on immunoSEQ multiplex PCR, and the TCRdb table lists in-frame clones only, not all of them. The sample carries about 31,000 clones, about 86% recorded once. Overall study results and limits: Upon later analysis, HLA-associated TCR beta chains proved more clonally expanded than other, equally common chains. Earlier findings revealed that most TCR beta V segments proved productive either about 87% or about 30% of the time. Accurate HLA-A and HLA-B prediction from TCR beta sequences was reported for most subjects.

J is TRBJ1-4 and V is TRBV5-5, with 11 bases lining up with TRBD1. The sequencing sample was made of PBMCs. The sequence came from a boy aged 5 to 17 in good health and CMV-seronegative. CDR3 residues: CASSLGGQGGNEKLFF. CDR3 in DNA: TGTGCCAGCAGCTTGGGGGGACAGGGGGGAAATGAAAAACTGTTTTTT. The entire variable domain, with the rest obtained from reference TRBV5-5 and TRBJ1-4, is as follows: DAGVTQSPTHLIKTRGQQVTLRCSPISGHKSVSWYQQVLGQGPQFIFQYYEKEERGRGNFPDRFSARQFPNYSSELNVNALLLGDSALYLCASSLGGQGGNEKLFFGSGTQLSVL.